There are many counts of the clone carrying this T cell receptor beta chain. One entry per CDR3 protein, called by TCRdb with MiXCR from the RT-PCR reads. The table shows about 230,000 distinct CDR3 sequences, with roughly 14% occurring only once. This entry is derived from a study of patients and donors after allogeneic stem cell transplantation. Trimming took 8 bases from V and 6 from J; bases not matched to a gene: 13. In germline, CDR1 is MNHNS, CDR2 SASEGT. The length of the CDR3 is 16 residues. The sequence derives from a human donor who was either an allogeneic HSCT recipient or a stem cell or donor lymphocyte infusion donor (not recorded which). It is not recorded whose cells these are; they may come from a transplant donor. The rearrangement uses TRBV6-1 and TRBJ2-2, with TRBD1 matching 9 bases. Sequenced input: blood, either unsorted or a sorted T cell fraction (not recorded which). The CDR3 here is CASGPPGQGTAGELFF. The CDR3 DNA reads TGTGCCAGCGGACCCCCGGGACAGGGTACAGCCGGGGAGCTGTTTTTT.